The source of this T cell receptor beta chain is a study of cytomegalovirus exposure and HLA in healthy donors. The study, taken as a whole, reports: TCR beta sequences reportedly predicted most subjects' HLA-A and HLA-B alleles accurately. Within an earlier analysis, most TCR beta V segments proved productive either about 87% or about 30% of the time. The records held CMV serostatus as the only immune exposure information. What was likely a sequencing artifact was a cluster of highly shared sequence variants.

PCR primers comprised 60 Vbeta and 13 Jbeta primers. Data came from immunoSEQ multiplex PCR; TCRdb stores just in-frame clones and leaves some out. The sample lists about 120,000 clones; 81% were seen once. J was trimmed by 5 bases and V by 5 bases; bases with no gene match: 4. This CDR3 has 13 residues. Germline-derived CDR1 and CDR2 are SGHTA and FQGNSA. Concerning this clone: Its specificity is not known.

Sequencing was carried out using PBMCs. The gene calls are TRBV7-2 and TRBJ2-5; 8 bases map to TRBD2. This receptor was obtained from a woman in her 40s in good health and CMV-seronegative. The CDR3 loop reads CASSRPGGETQYF. CDR3 DNA sequence: TGTGCCAGCAGCCGCCCGGGGGGGGAGACCCAGTACTTC.